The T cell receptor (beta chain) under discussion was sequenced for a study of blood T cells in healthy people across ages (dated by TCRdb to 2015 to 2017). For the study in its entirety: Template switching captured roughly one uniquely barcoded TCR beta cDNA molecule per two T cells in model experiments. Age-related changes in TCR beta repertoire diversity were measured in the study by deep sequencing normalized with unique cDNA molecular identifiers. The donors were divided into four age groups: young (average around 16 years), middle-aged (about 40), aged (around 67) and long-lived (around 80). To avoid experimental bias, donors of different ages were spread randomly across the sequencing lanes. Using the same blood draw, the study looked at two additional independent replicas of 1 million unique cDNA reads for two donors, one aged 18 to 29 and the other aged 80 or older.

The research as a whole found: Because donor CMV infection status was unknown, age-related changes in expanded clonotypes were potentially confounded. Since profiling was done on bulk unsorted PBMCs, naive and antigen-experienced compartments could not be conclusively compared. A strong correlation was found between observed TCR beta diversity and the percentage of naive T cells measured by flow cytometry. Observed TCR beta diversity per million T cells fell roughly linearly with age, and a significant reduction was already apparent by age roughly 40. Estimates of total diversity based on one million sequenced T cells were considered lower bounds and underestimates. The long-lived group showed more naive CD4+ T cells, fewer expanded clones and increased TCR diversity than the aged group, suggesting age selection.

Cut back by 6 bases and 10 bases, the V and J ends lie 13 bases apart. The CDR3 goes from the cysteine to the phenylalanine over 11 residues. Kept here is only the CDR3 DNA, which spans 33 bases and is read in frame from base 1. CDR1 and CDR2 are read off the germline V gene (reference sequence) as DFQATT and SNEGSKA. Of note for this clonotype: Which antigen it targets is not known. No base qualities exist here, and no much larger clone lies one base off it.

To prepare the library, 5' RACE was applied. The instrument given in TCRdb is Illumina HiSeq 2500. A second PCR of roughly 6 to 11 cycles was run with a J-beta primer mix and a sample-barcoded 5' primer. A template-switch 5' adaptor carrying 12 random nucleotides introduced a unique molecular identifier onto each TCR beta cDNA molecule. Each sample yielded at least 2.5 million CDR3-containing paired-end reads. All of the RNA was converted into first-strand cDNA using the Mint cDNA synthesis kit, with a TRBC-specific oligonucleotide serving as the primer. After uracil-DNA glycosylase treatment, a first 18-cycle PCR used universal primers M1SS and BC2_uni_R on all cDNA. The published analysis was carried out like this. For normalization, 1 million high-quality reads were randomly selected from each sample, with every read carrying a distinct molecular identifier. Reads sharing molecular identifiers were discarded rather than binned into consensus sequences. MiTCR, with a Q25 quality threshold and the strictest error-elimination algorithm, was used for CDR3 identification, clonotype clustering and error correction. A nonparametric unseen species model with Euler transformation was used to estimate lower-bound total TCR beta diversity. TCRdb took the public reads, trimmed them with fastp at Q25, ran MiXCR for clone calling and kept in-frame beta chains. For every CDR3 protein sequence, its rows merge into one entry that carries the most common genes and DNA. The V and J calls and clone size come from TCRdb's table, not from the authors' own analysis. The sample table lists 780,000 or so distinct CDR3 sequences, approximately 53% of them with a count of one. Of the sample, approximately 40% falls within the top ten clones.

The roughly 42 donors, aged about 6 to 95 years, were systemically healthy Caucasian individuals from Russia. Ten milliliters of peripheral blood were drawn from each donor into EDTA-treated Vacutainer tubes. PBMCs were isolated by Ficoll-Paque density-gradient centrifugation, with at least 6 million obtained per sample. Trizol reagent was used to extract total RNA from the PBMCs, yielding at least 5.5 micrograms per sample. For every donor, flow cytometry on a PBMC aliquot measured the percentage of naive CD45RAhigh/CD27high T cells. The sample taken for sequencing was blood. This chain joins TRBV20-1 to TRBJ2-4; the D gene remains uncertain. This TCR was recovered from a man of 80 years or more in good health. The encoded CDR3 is CSAIERFIQYF. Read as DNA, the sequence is TGCAGTGCCATAGAGAGGTTTATTCAGTACTTC.